The sequence of this T cell receptor beta chain was determined in a study of blood T cell repertoires in COVID-19. Study summary: The United States, Italy and Spain supplied acute and convalescent COVID-19 samples. T cells, B-cell-depleted T cells, or PBMCs supplied cDNA or gDNA.

Methods used by the authors: The assay estimated nucleated cells by amplifying reference gene primers. Libraries were prepared by immunoSEQ multiplex PCR; TCRdb keeps only in-frame clonotypes and omits some of them. V and J calls and clone size come straight from that table; D and trimming were deduced from the DNA. The top ten clones hold about 12% of a sample with about 99,000 clones, roughly 82% of them seen once. CDR1 and CDR2 from the germline V gene are LGHNA and YSLEER. J was trimmed by 4 bases and V by 4 bases; bases with no gene match: 9. CDR3 length equals 16 residues. The specimen was peripheral blood. The receptor's source is a human donor in a cohort sampled during active COVID-19. This chain uses TRBV4-3 with TRBJ1-2, with 10 bases fitting TRBD1. The CDR3 protein is CASSPALGQGTYGYTF. The CDR3 DNA follows: TGCGCCAGCAGCCCTGCCCTGGGACAGGGGACCTATGGCTACACCTTC.